One and the same sample provided the 24 T cell receptor beta chains below, sequenced in a study of T cell responses to AZD1222 COVID-19 vaccine. Produced via immunoSEQ multiplex PCR; TCRdb's table is partial and in-frame only. The table lists around 86,000 clones, about 90% of them singletons. Sequenced here: peripheral blood, sampled on day 0 of AZD1222 vaccination. The receptors come from an adult in good health.

The J gene is TRBJ2-5, the V gene TRBV19; TRBD2 matches at 11 bases. CDR3 length: 16 amino acids. Germline V lookup: CDR1 LNHDA, CDR2 SQIVND (reference sequence). Trimming cost V 5 bases and J 5 bases; bases outside gene matches: 10. The CDR3 reads CASSETSGAYGETQYF. CDR3 bases: TGTGCCAGTAGTGAGACTAGCGGGGCATACGGGGAGACCCAGTACTTC.

J is TRBJ2-3 and V is TRBV5-1, with 7 positions matching TRBD2. The CDR3 length is 16 residues. V shed 0 bases, J shed 5 bases, and the junction held 9 bases outside the gene matches. Germline values: CDR1 SGHRS, CDR2 YFSETQ. CDR3 region: CASSLANGGGVDTQYF. The CDR3 DNA is TGCGCCAGCAGCTTGGCCAATGGCGGGGGTGTAGATACGCAGTATTTT.

For this clone: This sample includes further DNA sequences coding for the same CDR3. V gene TRBV5-1 combines with J gene TRBJ2-5; 9 positions agree with TRBD1. The CDR3 runs 14 residues. Germline CDR1 is SGHRS and CDR2 is YFSETQ. Losses at the gene ends were 0 bases for V and 5 bases for J; bases not matched to a gene: 2. CDR3 coding DNA: TGCGCCAGCAGCTTGGCGGGACAGGGTGAGACCCAGTACTTC. Amino acids: CASSLAGQGETQYF.

The V and J genes are TRBV4-3 and TRBJ1-5, with D perhaps TRBD1 (5 bases). This CDR3 contains 15 residues. The ends were cut back, 1 base at V and 5 bases at J, with 12 bases in the middle. Germline values: CDR1 LGHNA, CDR2 YSLEER. The chain's CDR3 is CASSQGMGGDQPQHF. The DNA of the CDR3 is TGCGCCAGCAGCCAAGGAATGGGGGGGGATCAGCCCCAGCATTTT.

This chain uses TRBV28 with TRBJ1-5; TRBD1 matches at 7 bases. CDR1 is MDHEN, CDR2 SYDVKM, per germline. The CDR3 runs to 16 residues. V lost 4 bases to trimming and J lost 0 bases; unmatched junction nucleotides: 6. CDR3 sequence (DNA): TGTGCCAGCAGTTCTACAGGGGAGCATAGCAATCAGCCCCAGCATTTT. Translation gives CASSSTGEHSNQPQHF.

This clone is termed medium-sized. The chain couples TRBV2 to TRBJ2-6; D remains unclear. The germline gives CDR1 SNHLY, CDR2 FYNNEI. There are 10 residues in the CDR3. Trimming took off 6 bases at V and 10 bases at J, with 4 bases between the two ends. The CDR3 here is CASSLNVLTF. CDR3 coding DNA: TGTGCCAGCAGCTTAAACGTCCTGACTTTC.

The chain combines TRBV7-2 with TRBJ1-4, with D unclear. Germline V gene lookup returns CDR1 SGHTA and CDR2 FQGNSA. The CDR3 consists of 15 residues. V was clipped by 5 bases and J by 8 bases, with 18 bases between them. CDR3 sequence: CASSAQTGEQEKLFF. The DNA of the CDR3 is TGTGCCAGCAGCGCCCAAACCGGGGAACAAGAAAAACTGTTTTTT. The variable domain in full, completed from reference TRBV7-2 and TRBJ1-4, reads GAGVSQSPSNKVTEKGKDVELRCDPISGHTALYWYRQSLGQGLEFLIYFQGNSAPDKSGLPSDRFSAERTGGSVSTLTIQRTQQEDSAVYLCASSAQTGEQEKLFFGSGTQLSVL.

V usage is TRBV18 and J usage is TRBJ2-7; D remains ambiguous. The V gene's germline CDR1 is KGHSH and CDR2 LQKENI. This CDR3 is 13 amino acids long. Trimming cost V 8 bases and J 3 bases, with 14 bases left between them. The chain's CDR3 is CASDQGVGYEQYF. The CDR3 region has the DNA TGTGCCAGCGATCAAGGAGTAGGCTACGAGCAGTACTTC. The full variable domain, its missing parts supplied by reference TRBV18 and TRBJ2-7, is NAGVMQNPRHLVRRRGQEARLRCSPMKGHSHVYWYRQLPEEGLKFMVYLQKENIIDESGMPKERFSAEFPKEGPSILRIQQVVRGDSAAYFCASDQGVGYEQYFGPGTRLTVT.

This clone appeared a few times. The chain employs TRBV4-2 and TRBJ1-1; 8 nucleotides line up with TRBD1. Germline lookup yields CDR1 LGHNA and CDR2 YNFKEQ. J was trimmed by 11 bases and V by 3 bases; bases with no gene match: 8. The CDR3 consists of 13 residues. CDR3 sequence reads: CASSQNPQGGAFF. For the CDR3, the DNA is TGTGCCAGCAGCCAGAACCCACAGGGGGGGGCTTTCTTT.

This rearrangement joins TRBV5-1 to TRBJ2-3; TRBD1 matches at 8 bases. This CDR3 has 15 amino acids. Germline V CDR1 and CDR2: SGHRS, YFSETQ. J lost 9 bases, V lost 0 bases, and 9 bases had no gene match. The CDR3 loop is CASSLARTGPGTQYF. CDR3 DNA sequence: TGCGCCAGCAGCTTGGCCCGGACAGGGCCAGGAACGCAGTATTTT.

This clone has a handful of counts. The rearrangement links TRBV9 to TRBJ2-2, with D unresolved. The germline V gene has CDR1 SGDLS and CDR2 YYNGEE. The CDR3 is 14 amino acids. Trimming took 0 bases from V and 5 from J, leaving 8 bases between them. CDR3: CASSVEGATGELFF. The CDR3 nucleotides are TGTGCCAGCAGCGTAGAGGGCGCAACCGGGGAGCTGTTTTTT.

The CDR3 nucleotides are TGTGCCAGCCGATTGGCAGCCATTAATGAAAAACTGTTTTTT. Protein product: CASRLAAINEKLFF. This chain links TRBV2 with TRBJ1-4; D gene ambiguous. Germline assignment: CDR1 SNHLY and CDR2 FYNNEI. V lost 8 bases and J lost 4, with 14 bases in between. CDR3 length: 14 amino acids.

This clone was counted a single time. V gene TRBV9 combines with J gene TRBJ1-2; maybe TRBD1 (5 bases). CDR1 SGDLS and CDR2 YYNGEE come from the germline V gene. V was pared by 1 base and J by 8 bases, with 9 bases between. CDR3 length: 12 residues. The CDR3 loop is CASSVLGRGYTF. The DNA of the CDR3 is TGTGCCAGCAGCGTACTGGGGCGGGGCTACACCTTC.

The rearrangement joins TRBV7-2 to TRBJ2-3, with no clear D. Germline values: CDR1 SGHTA, CDR2 FQGNSA. This CDR3 is 16 amino acids long. V dropped 4 bases and J dropped 3 bases, with 17 bases sitting between them. The CDR3 here is CASSSASRASTDTQYF. The CDR3 DNA reads as TGTGCCAGCAGCTCCGCCTCCCGGGCATCTACAGATACGCAGTATTTT.

The V gene is TRBV11-1, the J gene TRBJ1-1, with no clear D. CDR1 is SGHAT, CDR2 FQDESV, per germline (reference sequence). Trimming removed 3 bases at V and 2 bases at J, with 10 bases between. The CDR3 runs to 14 residues. As DNA, the CDR3 is TGTGCCAGCAGCTTTCGCACTGACAACACTGAAGCTTTCTTT. Protein: CASSFRTDNTEAFF.

This rearrangement joins TRBV30 to TRBJ2-7, with TRBD1 matching 12 bases. This CDR3 is built from 15 residues. Germline CDR1 GTSNPN, CDR2 SVGIG (reference sequence). V was pared by 3 bases and J by 6 bases, with 9 bases of the junction left unmatched. The CDR3 loop is CAWSRGTGGHSEQYF. CDR3 coding DNA: TGTGCCTGGAGCCGCGGGACAGGGGGCCATAGCGAGCAGTACTTC.

This chain uses TRBV28 with TRBJ1-6, with D possibly TRBD1 on 5 matching bases. CDR3 length equals 12 residues. Germline V CDR1 and CDR2: MDHEN, SYDVKM. Trimming took 7 bases from V and 6 from J, leaving 7 bases between them. CDR3 coding DNA: TGTGCCAGCATGGGGGGTAATTCACCCCTCCACTTT. It translates to CASMGGNSPLHF.

J is TRBJ1-3 and V is TRBV12-5; D unclear. CDR1 and CDR2 from the germline V gene are LGHNT and FRNRAP. This CDR3 is 14 amino acids long. Trimming shortened V by 0 bases and J by 4 bases, and 7 bases separated the two germline ends. CDR3 DNA sequence: TGTGCTAGTGGTTTGGTGACATCGGGAAACACCATATATTTT. It yields the protein CASGLVTSGNTIYF. Combining the CDR3 with reference TRBV12-5 and TRBJ1-3 gives the whole variable domain DARVTQTPRHKVTEMGQEVTMRCQPILGHNTVFWYRQTMMQGLELLAYFRNRAPLDDSGMPKDRFSAEMPDATLATLKIQPSEPRDSAVYFCASGLVTSGNTIYFGEGSWLTVV.

V and J are TRBV30 and TRBJ1-4, with D unclear. The CDR3 is 13 residues long. Trimming stripped 4 bases from V and 0 bases from J, with 6 bases between. In germline, CDR1 is GTSNPN, CDR2 SVGIG (reference sequence). The CDR3 protein is CAWTPSTNEKLFF. CDR3 DNA: TGTGCCTGGACCCCATCAACTAATGAAAAACTGTTTTTT.

This chain connects TRBV3-1 (or the pseudogene TRBV3-2) to TRBJ1-2, with TRBD1 identical over 7 bases. CDR3 size: 14 residues. Germline assignment: CDR1 LGHDT and CDR2 YNNKEL (reference sequence). The ends lost 6 bases at V and 4 bases at J; junction bases unmatched: 8. CDR3 coding DNA: TGTGCCAGCAGTGAAACGACAGGGTTCTATGGCTACACCTTC. Translating gives CASSETTGFYGYTF.

The genes are TRBV29-1 and TRBJ1-1, with D possibly TRBD1 on 5 matching bases. Germline values: CDR1 SQVTM, CDR2 ANQGSEA. V lost 0 bases and J lost 5, with 7 bases in between. The CDR3 is 12 amino acids. The CDR3 reads CSVEEGVTEAFF. Written as DNA, the CDR3 is TGCAGCGTTGAAGAGGGGGTGACTGAAGCTTTCTTT.

By share of the sample, this clone is medium-sized. The same CDR3 can be traced to other DNA sequences in this sample. V is TRBV11-3 and J is TRBJ1-1; D not resolved. The CDR3 runs 13 residues. Trimming cost V 2 bases and J 3 bases, with 7 bases left between them. The germline V gene has CDR1 SGHNT and CDR2 YENEEA. The CDR3 protein is CASSLSSYTEAFF. Here the CDR3 DNA reads TGTGCCAGCAGCTTATCCTCTTACACTGAAGCTTTCTTT.

The chain recombines TRBV30 with TRBJ1-6; D gene uncertain. CDR3 size: 13 residues. Germline CDR1 and CDR2: GTSNPN and SVGIG (reference sequence). The V gene lost 3 bases and the J gene lost 8 bases, with 11 bases spanning the gap. In DNA form, the CDR3 reads TGTGCCTGGAGGTTCGGGGATGATTCACCCCTCCACTTT. Translation: CAWRFGDDSPLHF.

This chain links TRBV5-6 with TRBJ2-7, with D possibly being TRBD2 (5 bases). Per the germline V gene, CDR1 is SGHDT and CDR2 is YYEEEE. V was cut by 0 bases and J by 1 base, with 20 bases left in between. The CDR3 length is 18 residues. In DNA form, the CDR3 reads TGTGCCAGCAGCTTGGTCGTCCAAATACGGGGTCGGTCCTACGAGCAGTACTTC. This codes for CASSLVVQIRGRSYEQYF. The whole variable domain, filled in from reference TRBV5-6 and TRBJ2-7, reads DAGVTQSPTHLIKTRGQQVTLRCSPKSGHDTVSWYQQALGQGPQFIFQYYEEEERQRGNFPDRFSGHQFPNYSSELNVNALLLGDSALYLCASSLVVQIRGRSYEQYFGPGTRLTVT.